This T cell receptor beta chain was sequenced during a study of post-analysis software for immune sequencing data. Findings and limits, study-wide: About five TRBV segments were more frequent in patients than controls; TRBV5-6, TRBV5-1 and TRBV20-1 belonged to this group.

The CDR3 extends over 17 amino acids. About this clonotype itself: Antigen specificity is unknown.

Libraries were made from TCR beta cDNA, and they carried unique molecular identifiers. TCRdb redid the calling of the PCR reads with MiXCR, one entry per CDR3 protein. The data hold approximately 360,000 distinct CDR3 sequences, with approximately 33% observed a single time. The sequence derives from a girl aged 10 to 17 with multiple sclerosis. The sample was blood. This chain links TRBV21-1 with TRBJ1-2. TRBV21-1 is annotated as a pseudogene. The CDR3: CASSPRNREVLKGGYTF. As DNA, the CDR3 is TGTGCCAGCAGCCCACGTAACAGGGAGGTCCTTAAGGGTGGCTACACCTTC.